The clone carrying this T cell receptor beta chain was seen repeatedly, ten times or more. Its antigen is not known. The sample comes from a study of metastatic and nonmetastatic thyroid tumors. Looking at the study overall: Repertoires of blood and of tissue (tumor or nodule) from malignant and benign thyroid patients were compared.

Study results and limitations: Significantly greater TCR beta diversity was reportedly found in malignant thyroid tumors than in benign nodules (in blood and tumor).

This CDR3 comprises 15 residues. V lost 0 bases and J lost 7, with 15 bases in between. CDR1 and CDR2 (germline): MNHEY, SVGEGT. In the original analysis: Clinicopathological groups supplied CDR3 differences that were used to build a distant-metastasis classifier for papillary thyroid cancer. Using MiXCR, TCRdb reanalyzed the PCR reads. The V and J calls follow TCRdb's processing rather than the paper's. The sample lists about 20,000 clones, approximately 10% occurring once. Patients underwent thyroid surgery, and none had received any treatment before it. The TCR sequence derives from a female donor with papillary thyroid cancer or a benign thyroid nodule (not recorded which). Some clones in this sample may be carry-over from other donors' samples. The sequencing input was blood. This chain connects TRBV6-2 or TRBV6-3 to TRBJ1-1, with D possibly matching TRBD1 (5 bases). The CDR3 nucleotides are TGTGCCAGCAGTTACTCCCGGAGAGGGGCCTTTGAAGCTTTCTTT. Protein: CASSYSRRGAFEAFF.